The 31 T cell receptor beta chains below come from one sample, sequenced in a study of blood T cell repertoires in COVID-19. The data were produced by immunoSEQ multiplex PCR, yet TCRdb's version contains in-frame clones alone and is incomplete. The table lists some 380,000 clones, around 87% of them singletons. Sample: peripheral blood. These receptors were obtained from a man between 18 and 35 years old with active or convalescent COVID-19.

The rearrangement links TRBV28 to TRBJ2-1; D is possibly TRBD2 (6 bases). The CDR3 runs 12 residues. V was shortened by 6 bases and J by 8 bases, with 11 bases between the two germline ends. CDR1 and CDR2 from the germline V gene are MDHEN and SYDVKM. The CDR3 DNA reads TGTGCCAGCAGGGGGACTGGGGATGAGCAGTTCTTC. This gives the protein CASRGTGDEQFF.

The J gene is TRBJ1-5, the V gene TRBV11-2, with 9 bases aligning to TRBD1. The CDR3 is made up of 17 amino acids. Trimming took 5 bases from V and 1 from J; bases not matched to a gene: 9. Germline CDR1 reads SGHAT; CDR2 reads FQNNGV. This CDR3 reads CASSADRGFRSNQPQHF. CDR3 sequence (DNA): TGTGCCAGCAGCGCGGACAGGGGTTTTCGGAGCAATCAGCCCCAGCATTTT.

This chain joins TRBV7-2 and TRBJ2-7, with 7 bases identical to TRBD2. In germline, CDR1 is SGHTA, CDR2 FQGNSA. V gave up 1 base and J gave up 4 bases; unmatched junction bases: 7. This CDR3 is built from 15 residues. The CDR3 DNA follows: TGTGCCAGCAGCTTAGGGGCTAGCGGTCTATACGAGCAGTACTTC. As protein: CASSLGASGLYEQYF.

J is TRBJ1-5 and V is TRBV21-1. TRBV21-1 is annotated as a pseudogene. The CDR3 loop spans 13 amino acids. The CDR3 here is CASLGGGNQPQHF. CDR3 sequence (DNA): TGTGCCAGCCTGGGAGGGGGCAATCAGCCCCAGCATTTT.

Only one count was recorded for this clone. The chain is built from TRBV5-6 and TRBJ1-1, with D possibly matching TRBD1 (5 bases). Germline V gene lookup returns CDR1 SGHDT and CDR2 YYEEEE. Deletions cut 3 bases from V and 1 base from J, with 10 bases between. CDR3 length: 14 residues. The CDR3 loop is CASSYFGGNTEAFF. CDR3 nucleotides: TGTGCCAGCAGCTATTTCGGGGGGAACACTGAAGCTTTCTTT. Complete variable domain (other parts from reference TRBV5-6 and TRBJ1-1): DAGVTQSPTHLIKTRGQQVTLRCSPKSGHDTVSWYQQALGQGPQFIFQYYEEEERQRGNFPDRFSGHQFPNYSSELNVNALLLGDSALYLCASSYFGGNTEAFFGQGTRLTVV.

The CDR3 is CASSLATGGAGGYTF. CDR3 DNA: TGTGCCAGCAGCTTAGCGACAGGGGGCGCGGGTGGCTACACCTTC. The rearrangement uses TRBV7-6 and TRBJ1-2; 10 bases are shared with TRBD1. The CDR3 covers 15 residues. Losses at the gene ends were 0 bases for V and 7 bases for J; bases not matched to a gene: 5. Germline-derived CDR1 and CDR2 are SGHVS and FNYEAQ.

J is TRBJ2-1 and V is TRBV4-3; D may be TRBD2 (6 bases). Trimming stripped 0 bases from V and 2 bases from J, with 8 bases between. The length of the CDR3 is 15 residues. Germline CDR1 reads LGHNA; CDR2 reads YSLEER. The CDR3 spells CASSQEGGTYNEQFF. Written as DNA, the CDR3 is TGCGCCAGCAGCCAAGAGGGCGGGACCTACAATGAGCAGTTCTTC.

The chain carries TRBV2 and TRBJ1-5; tentatively, D is TRBD1 (5 bases). The CDR3 sequence is 16 residues long. Germline V gives CDR1 SNHLY, CDR2 FYNNEI. V shed 1 base and J shed 0 bases, with 10 bases lying between them. This CDR3 is CASSEEQVLSNQPQHF. The CDR3 bases are TGTGCCAGCAGTGAAGAACAGGTCCTTAGCAATCAGCCCCAGCATTTT.

The rearrangement joins TRBV27 to TRBJ1-1; D unclear. Germline CDR1 reads MNHEY; CDR2 reads SMNVEV (reference sequence). V was clipped by 6 bases and J by 5 bases, with 13 bases between them. The CDR3 spans 13 residues. CDR3 sequence (DNA): TGTGCCAGCAGCGCGAGCGGAATAACTGAAGCTTTCTTT. It translates to CASSASGITEAFF.

This chain connects TRBV7-2 to TRBJ2-7; 9 positions agree with TRBD2. This CDR3 is 13 amino acids long. Germline V CDR1 and CDR2: SGHTA, FQGNSA. V gave up 1 base and J gave up 5 bases; unmatched junction bases: 0. The CDR3 DNA is TGTGCCAGCAGCTTAGGCGGGGGGGACGAGCAGTACTTC. It translates to CASSLGGGDEQYF.

The CDR3 spells CASTLTPLRSGNTIYF. The CDR3 DNA reads TGTGCCAGCACCCTCACACCCCTCCGCTCTGGAAACACCATATATTTT. V usage is TRBV7-8 and J usage is TRBJ1-3, with unresolved D. This CDR3 has 16 residues. The germline CDR1 and CDR2 sequences are SGHVS and FQNEAQ. Trimming shortened V by 7 bases and J by 0 bases, and 16 bases separated the two germline ends.

To note about this clone: The same CDR3 arises from other DNA sequences in this sample as well. This rearrangement joins TRBV9 to TRBJ1-6, with unresolved D. This CDR3 is built from 16 residues. Trimming removed 1 base from V and 0 bases from J, with 8 bases in between. CDR1 and CDR2 from the germline V gene are SGDLS and YYNGEE. The CDR3 is CASSVSGSSYNSPLHF. For the CDR3, the DNA is TGTGCCAGCAGCGTATCAGGCAGCTCCTATAATTCACCCCTCCACTTT.

This chain connects TRBV3-1 (or the pseudogene TRBV3-2) to TRBJ1-6, with D maybe TRBD1 (6 bases). Germline V gene lookup returns CDR1 LGHDT and CDR2 YNNKEL (reference sequence). V lost 1 base and J lost 9, with 10 bases in between. This CDR3 spans 14 amino acids. The CDR3 protein is CASSQGTQGSPLHF. CDR3 sequence (DNA): TGTGCCAGCAGCCAAGGGACACAGGGTTCACCCCTCCACTTT.

The rearrangement joins TRBV7-2 to TRBJ1-5; TRBD1 might be the D (5 bases). Germline V gene lookup returns CDR1 SGHTA and CDR2 FQGNSA. V was clipped by 5 bases and J by 2 bases, with 19 bases between them. The CDR3 contains 17 residues. CDR3 sequence (DNA): TGTGCCAGCAGCCCGGGGGGGGTGGGACGGCGCAATCAGCCCCAGCATTTT. This translates into CASSPGGVGRRNQPQHF.

The rearrangement joins TRBV28 to TRBJ1-2; D not certain. This CDR3 contains 17 residues. The germline V gene has CDR1 MDHEN and CDR2 SYDVKM. The V gene lost 6 bases and the J gene lost 4 bases, with 24 bases spanning the gap. DNA of the CDR3: TGTGCCAGCAGGCACGCCTTTGATGCTAGGCCCCTCTATGGCTACACCTTC. Its protein product is CASRHAFDARPLYGYTF.

The rearrangement uses TRBV18 and TRBJ2-7; 7 bases match TRBD2. Germline V CDR1 and CDR2: KGHSH, LQKENI. The CDR3 covers 14 residues. Losses at the gene ends were 5 bases for V and 3 bases for J; bases not matched to a gene: 7. DNA of the CDR3: TGTGCCAGCTCAACAGGAGGGAGGGTCTACGAGCAGTACTTC. It yields the protein CASSTGGRVYEQYF.

The CDR3 loop is CASSPGLAGVTPQETQYF. For the CDR3, the DNA is TGTGCCAGCAGCCCGGGACTAGCGGGGGTGACCCCACAAGAGACCCAGTACTTC. The rearrangement links TRBV5-8 to TRBJ2-5; TRBD2 matches 14 bases. Germline V lookup: CDR1 SGHTS, CDR2 YDEGEE. The junction had 10 bases not matched to a gene; V was cut back by 4 bases and J by 2 bases. The CDR3 totals 18 residues.

This clone was observed once. The chain uses TRBV27 and TRBJ2-7; 10 nucleotides match TRBD2. The V gene's germline CDR1 is MNHEY and CDR2 SMNVEV (reference sequence). V gave up 7 bases and J gave up 8 bases; unmatched junction bases: 23. This CDR3 is built from 18 residues. The chain's CDR3 is CASTQRGTSDPLRLKQYF. In nucleotides, the CDR3 is TGTGCCAGCACCCAAAGAGGGACTAGCGACCCTCTACGTCTAAAGCAGTACTTC.

The chain links TRBV27 to TRBJ2-2; a weak D match, TRBD2 (5 bases). Trimming shortened V by 3 bases and J by 4 bases, and 12 bases separated the two germline ends. Germline V lookup: CDR1 MNHEY, CDR2 SMNVEV (reference sequence). This CDR3 spans 15 amino acids. CDR3 loop: CASSLPAAGTGELFF. The CDR3 DNA is TGTGCCAGCAGTTTGCCGGCCGCGGGCACCGGGGAGCTGTTTTTT.

About this clone itself: Sequence at one end of the junction differs from germline and may be a read error. This chain connects TRBV2 to TRBJ1-2; 9 bases are shared with TRBD1. The CDR3 is 16 amino acids. Germline V CDR1 and CDR2: SNHLY, FYNNEI. As DNA, the CDR3 is TGTGCCAGCAGAGAGGGACAGGGTGGCCATGACTATGGCTACATCTTC. Amino acid sequence: CASREGQGGHDYGYIF. Drawing the rest from reference TRBV2 and TRBJ1-2, the complete variable domain is EPEVTQTPSHQVTQMGQEVILRCVPISNHLYFYWYRQILGQKVEFLVSFYNNEISEKSEIFDDQFSVERPDGSNFTLKIRSTKLEDSAMYFCASREGQGGHDYGYIFGSGTRLTVV.

The chain links TRBV11-3 to TRBJ2-1, with a possible D match to TRBD1 (7 bases). Trimming stripped 4 bases from V and 8 bases from J, with 18 bases between. The CDR3 is 15 amino acids. The germline CDR1 and CDR2 sequences are SGHNT and YENEEA. CDR3 bases: TGTGCCAGCAGCTCTGGGACAGCGGGCAGGGATGAGCAGTTCTTC. Protein product: CASSSGTAGRDEQFF.

The genes are TRBV19 and TRBJ2-7; weak D call: TRBD2 (5 bases). CDR1 LNHDA and CDR2 SQIVND come from the germline V gene (reference sequence). V was cut by 6 bases and J by 7 bases, with 22 bases left in between. The length of the CDR3 is 15 residues. For the CDR3, the DNA is TGTGCCAGTAGACCTACCGGGAACCTTTTTCTGGAGCAGTACTTC. This gives the protein CASRPTGNLFLEQYF.

The V call is TRBV7-6, the J call TRBJ1-2; 8 bases line up with TRBD1. Germline loops: CDR1 SGHVS, CDR2 FNYEAQ. The CDR3 totals 15 residues. Trimming at V came to 7 bases and at J to 5 bases, leaving 12 bases not matched to a gene. CDR3 loop: CASTAGAGGVYGYTF. DNA of the CDR3: TGTGCCAGCACCGCGGGGGCAGGGGGCGTGTATGGCTACACCTTC.

The J gene is TRBJ1-2, the V gene TRBV2; perhaps TRBD1 as D (6 bases). The CDR3 runs 13 residues. The germline V gene encodes CDR1 SNHLY and CDR2 FYNNEI. Deletions cut 7 bases from V and 2 bases from J, with 11 bases between. The CDR3 spells CASTKDRNYGYTF. CDR3 nucleotides: TGTGCCAGCACCAAGGACAGAAACTATGGCTACACCTTC.

The CDR3 region is CASSHTQQRDRAYEQYF. CDR3 nucleotides: TGTGCCAGCAGCCACACCCAGCAACGGGACAGGGCCTACGAGCAGTACTTC. The rearrangement links TRBV14 to TRBJ2-7, with 9 bases fitting TRBD1. CDR3 length: 17 residues. Germline CDR1 reads SGHDN; CDR2 reads FVKESK. After removal of 3 bases from V and 2 bases from J, the junction contained 11 bases not matched to a gene.

V is TRBV28 and J is TRBJ1-5, with D uncertain. Per germline, CDR1 MDHEN and CDR2 SYDVKM. Trimming cost V 10 bases and J 4 bases, with 11 bases left between them. This CDR3 contains 12 residues. The CDR3 loop is CATYGGNQPQHF. As DNA, the CDR3 is TGTGCCACCTACGGCGGTAATCAGCCCCAGCATTTT. Full variable domain (rest looked up from reference TRBV28 and TRBJ1-5): DVKVTQSSRYLVKRTGEKVFLECVQDMDHENMFWYRQDPGLGLRLIYFSYDVKMKEKGDIPEGYSVSREKKERFSLILESASTNQTSMYLCATYGGNQPQHFGDGTRLSIL.

The rearrangement links TRBV3-1 (or the pseudogene TRBV3-2) to TRBJ1-3; a weak D match, TRBD1 (5 bases). V dropped 1 base and J dropped 0 bases, with 10 bases sitting between them. The CDR3 spans 16 residues. Germline V gene data show CDR1 as LGHDT and CDR2 as YNNKEL (reference sequence). In nucleotides, the CDR3 is TGTGCCAGCAGCCAAGGACAGAGCAACTCTGGAAACACCATATATTTT. Its translation is CASSQGQSNSGNTIYF.

The CDR3 sequence: CASSSTTGVNTIYF. The CDR3 DNA follows: TGTGCCAGCAGTTCGACGACAGGGGTAAACACCATATATTTT. This chain joins TRBV6-5 and TRBJ1-3; 8 bases match TRBD1. This CDR3 is 14 amino acids long. The V gene end was trimmed by 4 bases and the J gene end by 6 bases; junction bases not matched to a gene: 5. Looked up from germline, CDR1 is MNHEY and CDR2 is SVGAGI.

This chain uses TRBV9 with TRBJ1-1; tentative D call: TRBD1 (5 bases). Per germline, CDR1 SGDLS and CDR2 YYNGEE. Trimming shortened V by 3 bases and J by 4 bases, and 16 bases separated the two germline ends. The CDR3 contains 15 residues. The CDR3: CASSAHGTGATEAFF. The DNA for the CDR3 is TGTGCCAGCAGCGCACACGGGACTGGGGCCACTGAAGCTTTCTTT.

The gene calls are TRBV5-4 and TRBJ1-1; TRBD1 might be the D (5 bases). CDR1 and CDR2 (germline): SGHNT, YYREEE (reference sequence). This CDR3 has 13 residues. Written as DNA, the CDR3 is TGTGCACCAGAGGCAGGGATTATCACTGAAGCTTTCTTT. It translates to CAPEAGIITEAFF.

V gene TRBV5-6 combines with J gene TRBJ1-1; D gene uncertain. Germline loops: CDR1 SGHDT, CDR2 YYEEEE. CDR3 length equals 13 residues. Trimming took 3 bases from V and 7 from J, leaving 13 bases between them. The CDR3 reads CASSWDRGNEAFF. The CDR3 DNA follows: TGTGCCAGCAGCTGGGATCGGGGAAATGAAGCTTTCTTT.